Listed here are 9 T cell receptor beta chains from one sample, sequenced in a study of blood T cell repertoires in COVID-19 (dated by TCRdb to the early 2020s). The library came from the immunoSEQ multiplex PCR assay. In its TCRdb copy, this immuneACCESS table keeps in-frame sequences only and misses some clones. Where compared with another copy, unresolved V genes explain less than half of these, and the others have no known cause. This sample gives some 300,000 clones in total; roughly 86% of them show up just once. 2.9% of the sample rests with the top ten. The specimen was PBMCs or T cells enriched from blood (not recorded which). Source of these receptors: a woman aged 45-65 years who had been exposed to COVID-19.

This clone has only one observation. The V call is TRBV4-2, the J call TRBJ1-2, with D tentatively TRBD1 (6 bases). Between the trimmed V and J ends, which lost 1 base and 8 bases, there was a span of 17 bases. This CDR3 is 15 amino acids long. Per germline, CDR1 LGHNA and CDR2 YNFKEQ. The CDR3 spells CASSQVLWGQQGYTF. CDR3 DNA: TGTGCCAGCAGCCAAGTGCTTTGGGGGCAACAAGGCTACACCTTC.

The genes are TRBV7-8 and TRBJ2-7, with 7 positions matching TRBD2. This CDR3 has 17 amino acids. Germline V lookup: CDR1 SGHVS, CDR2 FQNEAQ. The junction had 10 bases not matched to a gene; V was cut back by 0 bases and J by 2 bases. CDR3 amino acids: CASSLALSLAVPYEQYF. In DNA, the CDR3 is TGTGCCAGCAGCTTAGCGCTAAGTCTAGCGGTTCCCTACGAGCAGTACTTC.

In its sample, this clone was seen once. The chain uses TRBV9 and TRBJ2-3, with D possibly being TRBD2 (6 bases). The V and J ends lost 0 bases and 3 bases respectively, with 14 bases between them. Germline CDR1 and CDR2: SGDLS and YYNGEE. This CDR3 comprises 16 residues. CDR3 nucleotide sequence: TGTGCCAGCAGCGTAGCCCCCTTTGGGGGGACAGATACGCAGTATTTT. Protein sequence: CASSVAPFGGTDTQYF.

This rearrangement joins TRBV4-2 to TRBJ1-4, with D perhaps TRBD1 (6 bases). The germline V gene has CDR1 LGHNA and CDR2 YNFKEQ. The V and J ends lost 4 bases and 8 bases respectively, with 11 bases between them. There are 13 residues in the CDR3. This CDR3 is CASSRGQPEKLFF. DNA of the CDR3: TGTGCCAGCAGCCGTGGACAGCCCGAAAAACTGTTTTTT.

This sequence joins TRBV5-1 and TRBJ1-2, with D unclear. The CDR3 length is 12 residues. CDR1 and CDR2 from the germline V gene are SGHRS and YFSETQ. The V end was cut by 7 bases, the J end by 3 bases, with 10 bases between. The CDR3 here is CASRDSYYGYTF. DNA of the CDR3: TGCGCCAGCCGAGACTCCTACTATGGCTACACCTTC.

CDR3 sequence (DNA): TGCGCCAGCAGCCAAGGGGGCGGGATGGGATGGACACCCCTCCACTTT. It encodes CASSQGGGMGWTPLHF. The chain recombines TRBV4-1 with TRBJ1-6, with a possible D match to TRBD1 (5 bases). The V end was cut by 1 base, the J end by 11 bases, with 18 bases between. Germline CDR1 is MGHRA and CDR2 is YSYEKL. This CDR3 spans 16 amino acids.

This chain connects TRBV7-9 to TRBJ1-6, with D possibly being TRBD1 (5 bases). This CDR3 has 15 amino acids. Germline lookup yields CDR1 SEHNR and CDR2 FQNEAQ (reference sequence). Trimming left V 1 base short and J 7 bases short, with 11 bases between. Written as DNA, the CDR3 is TGTGCCAGCAGCTTAGGGACACCGGGCAATTCACCCCTCCACTTT. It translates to CASSLGTPGNSPLHF. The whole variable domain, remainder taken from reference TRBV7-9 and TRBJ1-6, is DTGVSQNPRHKITKRGQNVTFRCDPISEHNRLYWYRQTLGQGPEFLTYFQNEAQLEKSRLLSDRFSAERPKGSFSTLEIQRTEQGDSAMYLCASSLGTPGNSPLHFGNGTRLTVT.

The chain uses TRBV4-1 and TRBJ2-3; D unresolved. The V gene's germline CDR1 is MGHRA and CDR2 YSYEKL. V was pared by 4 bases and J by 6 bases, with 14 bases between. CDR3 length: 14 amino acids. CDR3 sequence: CASSPAERADTQYF. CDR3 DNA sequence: TGCGCCAGCAGCCCCGCCGAACGTGCGGATACGCAGTATTTT.

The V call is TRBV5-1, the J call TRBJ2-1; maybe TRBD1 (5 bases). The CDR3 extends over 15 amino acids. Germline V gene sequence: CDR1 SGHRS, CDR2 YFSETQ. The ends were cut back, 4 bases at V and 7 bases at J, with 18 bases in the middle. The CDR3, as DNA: TGCGCCAGCAGCGACGTACTTGCAGGGCTGAATGAGCAGTTCTTC. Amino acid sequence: CASSDVLAGLNEQFF.